Listed below are T cell receptor beta chains from one sample, sequenced in a study of spatial heterogeneity in lung cancer. Using its own MiXCR run on the 5' RACE reads, TCRdb lists one record per CDR3 protein. The sample shows several thousand distinct CDR3 sequences, roughly 8% of them seen only once. This sample comprised lung tumor tissue, obtained at surgery. These receptors all stem from a female donor with early-stage non-small cell lung cancer. The CDR3 runs from the conserved cysteine through the conserved F or W. The D gene is left open where the match is weak. Size is stated as once, few, many, or a class for an expanded clone.

v_call: TRBV20-1
d_call: .
j_call: TRBJ2-7
clone_size: many
cdr3_nt: TGCAGCAGCTCCGGGGACACCCCGAGGCAGTACTTC
cdr3_aa: CSSSGDTPRQYF

v_call: TRBV5-5
d_call: .
j_call: TRBJ1-4
clone_size: medium-sized
cdr3_nt: TGTGCCGCGGCGAGGGGCATTAATGAAAAACTGTTTTTT
cdr3_aa: CAAARGINEKLFF

v_call: TRBV5-1
d_call: .
j_call: TRBJ2-2
clone_size: many
cdr3_nt: TGCGCCAGCAGTGACCCCCCGAACACCGGGGAGCTGTTTTTT
cdr3_aa: CASSDPPNTGELFF

v_call: TRBV27
d_call: .
j_call: TRBJ1-5
clone_size: medium-sized
cdr3_nt: TGTGCCAGCAGTTTCACAGGGAGGAGCAATCAGCCCCAGCATTTT
cdr3_aa: CASSFTGRSNQPQHF

v_call: TRBV20-1
d_call: TRBD2
j_call: TRBJ2-3
clone_size: many
cdr3_nt: TGCAGTGCTCTAGAGGTAGCGGGAAGAAGGACAGATACGCAGTATTTT
cdr3_aa: CSALEVAGRRTDTQYF

v_call: TRBV12-3/TRBV12-4
d_call: TRBD1
j_call: TRBJ2-5
clone_size: medium-sized
cdr3_nt: TGTGCCAGCAGAGGGACAGGGGGCAGAGAGACCCAGTACTTC
cdr3_aa: CASRGTGGRETQYF

v_call: TRBV6-1
d_call: .
j_call: TRBJ2-3
clone_size: many
cdr3_nt: TGTGCCAGCAGTGAAGGCGGGGATACGCAGTATTTT
cdr3_aa: CASSEGGDTQYF

v_call: TRBV7-2
d_call: .
j_call: TRBJ2-1
clone_size: medium-sized
cdr3_nt: TGTGCCAGCAGCTTAGAAGCTAACTACAATGAGCAGTTCTTC
cdr3_aa: CASSLEANYNEQFF

v_call: TRBV6-5
d_call: .
j_call: TRBJ1-2
clone_size: many
cdr3_nt: TGTGCCAGCAGTTACACGGACGGCGGCATCTATGGCTACACCTTC
cdr3_aa: CASSYTDGGIYGYTF

v_call: TRBV27
d_call: TRBD1
j_call: TRBJ1-5
clone_size: many
cdr3_nt: TGTGCCAGCAGTCGCCGGGACAGGGCCGATCAGCCCCAGCATTTT
cdr3_aa: CASSRRDRADQPQHF

v_call: TRBV11-2
d_call: .
j_call: TRBJ2-3
clone_size: medium-sized
cdr3_nt: TGTGCCAGCAGCTTAGAAGGCAGGGGTGCAGATACGCAGTATTTT
cdr3_aa: CASSLEGRGADTQYF

v_call: TRBV6-2/TRBV6-3
d_call: .
j_call: TRBJ2-7
clone_size: many
cdr3_nt: TGTGCCAGCAGTTACCCTGCTTCACGGACTACCGACTACGAGCAGTACTTC
cdr3_aa: CASSYPASRTTDYEQYF

v_call: TRBV5-1
d_call: .
j_call: TRBJ1-2
clone_size: medium-sized
cdr3_nt: TGCGCCAGCCACCACACGGGCTATGGCTACACCTTC
cdr3_aa: CASHHTGYGYTF